This TCR beta chain was sequenced in a study of T cell clonotyping in hematopoietic cell transplantation. This clone is a singleton in its sample. Its antigen is undetermined. This sample includes further DNA sequences coding for the same CDR3. TCRdb keeps only in-frame clones here, not all; method: immunoSEQ multiplex PCR. The sample shows 35,000 to 50,000 clones, about 95% of them seen only once. The study's findings and limits: Few recipient clonotypes overlapped donors; over 95% were de novo at given depth. Pathologically expanded recipient clonotypes increased progressively from day 30 to day 180 as diversity fell. No sorting was done, leaving CD4 and CD8 contributions mixed. Broader posttransplant TCR repertoire diversity was predicted by graft donor and pretransplant recipient Inverse Simpson Index values.

This TCR was sampled from a man aged 25 to 45 in good health. Some clones in this sample may be carry-over from other donors' samples. The sample taken for sequencing was peripheral blood mononuclear cells.

CDR3: CASSQDLNTEAFF. The DNA of the CDR3 is TGCGCCAGCAGCCAAGATCTAAACACTGAAGCTTTCTTT. This sequence joins TRBV4-1 and TRBJ1-1; D call uncertain. There are 13 residues in the CDR3. Germline loops: CDR1 MGHRA, CDR2 YSYEKL. The V and J ends lost 0 bases and 2 bases respectively, with 4 bases between them.